Listed here are 17 T cell receptor beta chains from one sample, sequenced in a study of regulatory T cells in long-lasting Graves disease. For TCR beta, libraries came from iRepertoire HTBI primers and Arm-PCR of CDR3 regions. Via MiXCR, TCRdb re-called the multiplex PCR reads, giving one row per CDR3 protein. Of around 360,000 distinct CDR3 sequences listed, roughly 16% are singletons. Time point defined: newly diagnosed GD, antithyroid drugs for less than 3 months. The TCR library was prepared using RNA isolated from PBMCs. These same data were also listed under a study on T cells in Graves' hyperthyroidism and ophthalmopathy.

The sample consisted of peripheral blood mononuclear cells (PBMCs), taken at new diagnosis, from a patient treated with antithyroid drugs. Every receptor here comes from a woman between 18 and 30 years old with Graves disease.

This clonotype was seen at least ten times. The gene calls are TRBV2 and TRBJ2-1; 13 positions agree with TRBD2. CDR1 is SNHLY, CDR2 FYNNEI, per germline. There are 19 residues in the CDR3. J lost 8 bases, V lost 2 bases, and 15 bases had no gene match. In DNA form, the CDR3 reads TGTGCCAGCAGTGAAACCCCTGGACTAGCGGGAGTTAATCAGTATGAGCAGTTCTTC. It codes for CASSETPGLAGVNQYEQFF.

This clonotype has a handful of counts. The chain employs TRBV19 and TRBJ2-3, with 8 bases lining up with TRBD1. Looked up from germline, CDR1 is LNHDA and CDR2 is SQIVND (reference sequence). The CDR3 loop spans 14 amino acids. With V trimmed by 4 bases and J by 5 bases, 5 bases remained unmatched. The DNA of the CDR3 is TGTGCCAGTAGTACCGGACAGGGAGGAGATACGCAGTATTTT. It encodes CASSTGQGGDTQYF.

This clonotype was seen many times. The chain links TRBV6-2 or TRBV6-3 to TRBJ2-6, with D unresolved. There are 15 residues in the CDR3. V gave up 6 bases and J gave up 0 bases, with 9 bases separating them. Germline assignment: CDR1 MNHEY and CDR2 SVGEGT. CDR3 nucleotide sequence: TGTGCCAGCAGCCCGACGGTCTCTGGGGCCAACGTCCTGACTTTC. This encodes CASSPTVSGANVLTF.

The chain links TRBV12-3 or TRBV12-4 to TRBJ1-5; a possible D gene is TRBD1 (6 bases). The germline V and J ends were trimmed by 9 bases and 0 bases, with 15 bases remaining between them. The CDR3 length is 15 residues. The CDR3 DNA sequence: TGTGCCAGTAGTATTCAGGGGATTAGCAATCAGCCCCAGCATTTT. Translated: CASSIQGISNQPQHF.

This clonotype has just a few counts. The chain links TRBV30 to TRBJ2-6; no reliable D call. CDR3 length: 13 amino acids. Per the germline V gene, CDR1 is GTSNPN and CDR2 is SVGIG (reference sequence). The V gene lost 8 bases and the J gene lost 0 bases, with 8 bases spanning the gap. Here the CDR3 DNA reads TGTGCCGTACAGCTCTCTGGGGCCAACGTCCTGACTTTC. Translated, it gives CAVQLSGANVLTF.

This clonotype was counted at least ten times. The chain is built from TRBV5-1 and TRBJ2-7; 10 nucleotides line up with TRBD1. Germline V gene data show CDR1 as SGHRS and CDR2 as YFSETQ. The CDR3 loop spans 15 amino acids. V gave up 2 bases and J gave up 6 bases; unmatched junction bases: 8. CDR3 in amino acids: CASSLPGTGAGEQYF. DNA for the CDR3: TGCGCCAGCAGCTTACCCGGGACAGGGGCAGGCGAGCAGTACTTC.

Concerning this clonotype: A much larger clone lies a single base off, so this may be a read error. V usage is TRBV10-3 and J usage is TRBJ2-1; D is possibly TRBD1 or TRBD2 (5 bases each). The CDR3 has 15 residues. Germline CDR1 reads ENHRY; CDR2 reads SYGVKD. Trimming took off 4 bases at V and 10 bases at J, with 20 bases between the two ends. CDR3 nucleotides: TGTGCCATCAGTGCCACGGGACCCCCGACCCACGAGCAGTTCTTC. It translates to CAISATGPPTHEQFF.

This clonotype turned up a few times. The chain carries TRBV6-5 and TRBJ1-4; D gene unclear. CDR1 and CDR2 (germline): MNHEY, SVGAGI. The CDR3 is 15 amino acids. Trimming removed 2 bases from V and 4 bases from J, with 11 bases in between. The CDR3 here is CASSYLRIDNEKLFF. The DNA of the CDR3 is TGTGCCAGCAGTTACCTCCGGATAGATAATGAAAAACTGTTTTTT.

The chain joins TRBV20-1 to TRBJ2-5; D is possibly TRBD2 (7 bases). Between the trimmed V and J ends, which lost 0 bases and 5 bases, there was a span of 13 bases. The germline V gene encodes CDR1 DFQATT and CDR2 SNEGSKA (reference sequence). The CDR3 is made up of 14 amino acids. The CDR3 nucleotides read TGCAGTGCTAGAGATTATAGGGGGGGGGAGACCCAGTACTTC. Its translation is CSARDYRGGETQYF.

As concerns this clonotype: This may be a read error: a much more frequent sequence differs by one nucleotide. The chain carries TRBV11-2 and TRBJ2-7; the D gene is possibly TRBD2 (7 bases). The CDR3 sequence is 15 residues long. Per the germline V gene, CDR1 is SGHAT and CDR2 is FQNNGV. Written as DNA, the CDR3 is TGCGCCAGCAGCCCGGGGGGACAACCGACCTACGAGCGGTACTTC. Translation gives CASSPGGQPTYERYF.

This clonotype occurred a few times. The rearrangement joins TRBV27 to TRBJ2-1; D is unclear. Trimming pared 0 bases from V and 7 bases from J, leaving 16 bases between. This CDR3 contains 16 residues. Germline-derived CDR1 and CDR2 are MNHEY and SMNVEV (reference sequence). The CDR3 DNA reads as TGTGCCAGCAGTTTATCGTCGGCGAGTCGGTTGAATGAGCAGTTCTTC. It translates to CASSLSSASRLNEQFF.

This clonotype was detected many times. The chain is built from TRBV2 and TRBJ2-6; D gene unclear. This CDR3 has 16 residues. V gave up 2 bases and J gave up 2 bases, with 10 bases separating them. Germline CDR1 is SNHLY and CDR2 is FYNNEI. CDR3 DNA: TGTGCCAGCAGTGAATTTGGGCCGGCTGGGGCCAACGTCCTGACTTTC. Protein sequence: CASSEFGPAGANVLTF. Using reference TRBV2 and TRBJ2-6 for the parts outside the CDR3, the full variable domain is EPEVTQTPSHQVTQMGQEVILRCVPISNHLYFYWYRQILGQKVEFLVSFYNNEISEKSEIFDDQFSVERPDGSNFTLKIRSTKLEDSAMYFCASSEFGPAGANVLTFGAGSRLTVL.

There are many counts of this clonotype. CDR3 nucleotide sequence: TGTGCCAGCAGTTTGTCCGGGACAGGGGGGAATCAGCCCCAGCATTTT. Its translation is CASSLSGTGGNQPQHF. The chain carries TRBV2 and TRBJ1-5; TRBD1 matches 11 bases. The V and J ends lost 5 bases and 4 bases, in that order; junction bases with no gene match: 7. This CDR3 is 16 amino acids long. The germline CDR1 and CDR2 sequences are SNHLY and FYNNEI.

This clonotype was seen only a few times. The CDR3 carries no conserved terminal phenylalanine or tryptophan, so it likely arises from a read error. Because the CDR3's place on the DNA is in doubt, the DNA is left out and the CDR3 is given as listed by TCRdb. The chain uses TRBV20-1 and TRBJ1-3. 14 amino acids form the CDR3, both terminal residues included. Germline CDR1 DFQATT, CDR2 SNEGSKA (reference sequence). The CDR3 sequence: CSARARRSGNTTYL.

This clonotype was seen at least ten times. The chain has TRBV12-3 or TRBV12-4 and TRBJ2-6; D is ambiguous. The CDR3 extends over 13 amino acids. Trimming removed 8 bases from V and 0 bases from J, with 5 bases in between. CDR3 amino acids: CASESSGANVLTF. CDR3 coding DNA: TGTGCCAGCGAATCCTCTGGGGCCAACGTCCTGACTTTC.

This clonotype was detected ten times or more. The V gene is TRBV29-1, the J gene TRBJ2-3; D may be TRBD2 (6 bases). The germline V gene encodes CDR1 SQVTM and CDR2 ANQGSEA. Trimming shortened V by 6 bases and J by 3 bases, and 16 bases separated the two germline ends. The CDR3 runs 14 residues. DNA for the CDR3: TGCAGCGTGAGGGAAGGGGCGGGAACAGATACGCAGTATTTT. This encodes CSVREGAGTDTQYF.

This clonotype was counted many times. The rearrangement joins TRBV28 to TRBJ2-7; 8 nucleotides match TRBD1. Germline lookup yields CDR1 MDHEN and CDR2 SYDVKM. Trimming cost V 3 bases and J 4 bases; bases outside gene matches: 5. The CDR3 length is 14 residues. The CDR3 DNA reads as TGTGCCAGCAGTTTGGACAGGGTCATTTACGAGCAGTACTTC. It codes for CASSLDRVIYEQYF. The full variable domain, with the rest looked up from reference TRBV28 and TRBJ2-7, is DVKVTQSSRYLVKRTGEKVFLECVQDMDHENMFWYRQDPGLGLRLIYFSYDVKMKEKGDIPEGYSVSREKKERFSLILESASTNQTSMYLCASSLDRVIYEQYFGPGTRLTVT.